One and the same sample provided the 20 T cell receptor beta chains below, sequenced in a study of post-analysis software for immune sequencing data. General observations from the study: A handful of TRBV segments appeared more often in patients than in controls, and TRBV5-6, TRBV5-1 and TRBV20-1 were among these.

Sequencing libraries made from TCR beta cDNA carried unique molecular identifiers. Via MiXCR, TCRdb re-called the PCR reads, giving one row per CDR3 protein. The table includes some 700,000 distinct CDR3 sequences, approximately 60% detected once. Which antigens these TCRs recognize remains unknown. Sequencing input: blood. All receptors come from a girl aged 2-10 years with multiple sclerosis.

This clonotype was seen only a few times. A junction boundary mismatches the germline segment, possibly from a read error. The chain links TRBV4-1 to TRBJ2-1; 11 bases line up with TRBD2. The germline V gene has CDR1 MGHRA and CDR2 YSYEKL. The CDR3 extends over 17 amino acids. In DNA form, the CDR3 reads TGCGCCAGTAGCCATGTCGCCGGGACTAGCGGTTCCCATGAGCAGTTCTTC. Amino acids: CASSHVAGTSGSHEQFF.

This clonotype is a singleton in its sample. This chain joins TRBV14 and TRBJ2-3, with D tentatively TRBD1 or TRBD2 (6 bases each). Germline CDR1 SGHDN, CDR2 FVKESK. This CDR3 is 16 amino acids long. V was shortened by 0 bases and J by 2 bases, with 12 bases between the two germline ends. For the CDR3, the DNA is TGTGCCAGCAGCCAAGAAGGGGGGTCTTACACAGATACGCAGTATTTT. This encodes CASSQEGGSYTDTQYF.

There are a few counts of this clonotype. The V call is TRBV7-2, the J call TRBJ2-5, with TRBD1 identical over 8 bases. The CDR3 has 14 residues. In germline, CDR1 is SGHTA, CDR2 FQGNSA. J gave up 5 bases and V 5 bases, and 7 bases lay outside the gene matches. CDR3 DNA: TGTGCCAGCAGCCGCGCAGGGGGCGATGAGACCCAGTACTTC. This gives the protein CASSRAGGDETQYF.

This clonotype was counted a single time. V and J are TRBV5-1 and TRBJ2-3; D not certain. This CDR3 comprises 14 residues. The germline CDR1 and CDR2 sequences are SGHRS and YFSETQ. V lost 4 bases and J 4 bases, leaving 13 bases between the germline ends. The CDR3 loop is CASSGLTVPDTQYF. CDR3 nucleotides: TGCGCCAGCAGCGGGCTCACAGTCCCAGATACGCAGTATTTT.

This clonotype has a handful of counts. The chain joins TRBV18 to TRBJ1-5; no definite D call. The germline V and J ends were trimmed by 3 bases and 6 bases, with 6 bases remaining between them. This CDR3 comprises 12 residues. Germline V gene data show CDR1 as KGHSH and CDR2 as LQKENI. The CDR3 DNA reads TGTGCCAGCTCACCGTCAGCTCAGCCCCAGCATTTT. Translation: CASSPSAQPQHF.

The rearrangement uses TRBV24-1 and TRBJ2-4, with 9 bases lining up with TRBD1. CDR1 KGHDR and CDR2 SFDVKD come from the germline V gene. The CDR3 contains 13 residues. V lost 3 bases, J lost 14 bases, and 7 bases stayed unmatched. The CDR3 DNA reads TGTGCCACCAGTGATCGCCTCCGGGACAGGGAGTACTTC. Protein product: CATSDRLRDREYF.

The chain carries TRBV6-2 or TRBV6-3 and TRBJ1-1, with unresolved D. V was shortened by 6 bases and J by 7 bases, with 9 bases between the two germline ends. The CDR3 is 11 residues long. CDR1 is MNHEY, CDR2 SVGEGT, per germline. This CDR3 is CASRGPIEAFF. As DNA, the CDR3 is TGTGCCAGCAGGGGCCCTATTGAAGCTTTCTTT.

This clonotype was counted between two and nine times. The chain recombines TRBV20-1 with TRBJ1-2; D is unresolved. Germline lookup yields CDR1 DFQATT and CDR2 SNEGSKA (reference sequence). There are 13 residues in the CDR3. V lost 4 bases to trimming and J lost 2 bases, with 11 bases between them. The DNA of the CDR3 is TGCAGTGCTAAACCTTCACTGAACTATGGCTACACCTTC. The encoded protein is CSAKPSLNYGYTF.

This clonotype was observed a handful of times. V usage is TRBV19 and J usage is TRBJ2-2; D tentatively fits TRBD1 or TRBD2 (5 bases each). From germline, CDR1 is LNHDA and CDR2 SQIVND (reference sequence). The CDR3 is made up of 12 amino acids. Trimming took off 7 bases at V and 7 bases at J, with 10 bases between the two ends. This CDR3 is CASTSGGGELFF. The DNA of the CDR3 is TGTGCCAGTACTTCTGGGGGCGGGGAGCTGTTTTTT.

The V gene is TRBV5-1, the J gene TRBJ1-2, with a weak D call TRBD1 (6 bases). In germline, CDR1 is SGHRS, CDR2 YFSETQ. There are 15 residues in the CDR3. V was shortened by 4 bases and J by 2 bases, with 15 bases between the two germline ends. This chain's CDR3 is CASSPSGTRNYGYTF. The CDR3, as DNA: TGCGCCAGCAGCCCCTCCGGGACACGCAACTATGGCTACACCTTC. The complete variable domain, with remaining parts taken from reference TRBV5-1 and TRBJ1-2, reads KAGVTQTPRYLIKTRGQQVTLSCSPISGHRSVSWYQQTPGQGLQFLFEYFSETQRNKGNFPGRFSGRQFSNSRSEMNVSTLELGDSALYLCASSPSGTRNYGYTFGSGTRLTVV.

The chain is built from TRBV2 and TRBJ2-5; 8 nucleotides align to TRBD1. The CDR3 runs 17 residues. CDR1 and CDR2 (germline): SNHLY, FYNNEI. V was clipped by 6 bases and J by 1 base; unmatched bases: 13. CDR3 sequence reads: CASRLTGEAAFQETQYF. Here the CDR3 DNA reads TGTGCCAGCAGACTGACAGGGGAGGCGGCCTTCCAAGAGACCCAGTACTTC.

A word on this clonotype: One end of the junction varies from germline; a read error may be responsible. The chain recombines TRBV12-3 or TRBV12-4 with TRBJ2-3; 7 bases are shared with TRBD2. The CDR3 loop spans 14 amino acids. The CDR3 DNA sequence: TGTGCCAGCAGTTTCCGCGCGGGGGAAGATACGCAGTATTTC. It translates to CASSFRAGEDTQYF.

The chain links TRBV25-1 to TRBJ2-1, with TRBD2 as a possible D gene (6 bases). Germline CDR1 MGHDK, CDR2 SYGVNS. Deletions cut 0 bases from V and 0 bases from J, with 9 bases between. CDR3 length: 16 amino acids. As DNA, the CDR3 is TGTGCCAGCAGTGAATACTATAGCGGCTCCTACAATGAGCAGTTCTTC. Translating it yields CASSEYYSGSYNEQFF.

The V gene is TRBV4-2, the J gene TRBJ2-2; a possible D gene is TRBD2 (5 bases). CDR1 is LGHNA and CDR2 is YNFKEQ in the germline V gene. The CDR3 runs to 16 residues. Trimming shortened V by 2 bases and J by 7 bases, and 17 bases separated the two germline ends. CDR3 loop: CASSQITGSKGGELFF. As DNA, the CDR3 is TGTGCCAGCAGCCAAATCACGGGGTCCAAGGGCGGGGAGCTGTTTTTT.

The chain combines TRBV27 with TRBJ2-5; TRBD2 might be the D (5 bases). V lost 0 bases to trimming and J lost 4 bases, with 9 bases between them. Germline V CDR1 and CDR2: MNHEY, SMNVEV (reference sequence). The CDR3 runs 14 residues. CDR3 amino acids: CASSLSIAGETQYF. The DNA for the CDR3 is TGTGCCAGCAGTTTATCGATCGCGGGAGAGACCCAGTACTTC.

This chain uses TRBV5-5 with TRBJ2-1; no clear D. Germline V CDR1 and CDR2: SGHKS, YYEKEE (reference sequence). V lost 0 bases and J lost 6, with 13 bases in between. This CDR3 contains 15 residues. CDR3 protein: CASSLAPLPFNEQFF. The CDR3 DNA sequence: TGTGCCAGCAGCTTGGCCCCCCTTCCCTTCAATGAGCAGTTCTTC.

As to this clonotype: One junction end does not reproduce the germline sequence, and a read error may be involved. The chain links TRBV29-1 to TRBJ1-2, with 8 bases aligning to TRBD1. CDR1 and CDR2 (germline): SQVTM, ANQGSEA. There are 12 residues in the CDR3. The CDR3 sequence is CSVENRGDGHTF. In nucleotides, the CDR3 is TGCAGCGTTGAAAACAGGGGGGATGGCCACACCTTC.

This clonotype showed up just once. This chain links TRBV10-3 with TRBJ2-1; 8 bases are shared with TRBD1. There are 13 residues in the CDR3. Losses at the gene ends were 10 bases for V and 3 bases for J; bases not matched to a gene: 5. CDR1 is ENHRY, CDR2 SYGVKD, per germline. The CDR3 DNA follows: TGTGCCACCCAGGGGGCTAACTACAATGAGCAGTTCTTC. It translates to CATQGANYNEQFF.

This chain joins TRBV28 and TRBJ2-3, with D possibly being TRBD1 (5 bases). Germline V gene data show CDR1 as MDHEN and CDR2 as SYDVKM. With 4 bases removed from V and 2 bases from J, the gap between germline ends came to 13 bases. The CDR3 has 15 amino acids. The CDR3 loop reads CASSSATAHTDTQYF. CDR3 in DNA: TGTGCCAGCAGTTCAGCGACAGCCCACACAGATACGCAGTATTTT.

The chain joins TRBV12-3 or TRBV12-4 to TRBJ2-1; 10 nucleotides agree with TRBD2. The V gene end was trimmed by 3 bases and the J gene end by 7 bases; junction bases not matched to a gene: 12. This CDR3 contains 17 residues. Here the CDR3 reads CASSFRSSGSLRNEQFF. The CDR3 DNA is TGTGCCAGCAGTTTTAGGTCTAGCGGGAGCTTACGGAATGAGCAGTTCTTC.